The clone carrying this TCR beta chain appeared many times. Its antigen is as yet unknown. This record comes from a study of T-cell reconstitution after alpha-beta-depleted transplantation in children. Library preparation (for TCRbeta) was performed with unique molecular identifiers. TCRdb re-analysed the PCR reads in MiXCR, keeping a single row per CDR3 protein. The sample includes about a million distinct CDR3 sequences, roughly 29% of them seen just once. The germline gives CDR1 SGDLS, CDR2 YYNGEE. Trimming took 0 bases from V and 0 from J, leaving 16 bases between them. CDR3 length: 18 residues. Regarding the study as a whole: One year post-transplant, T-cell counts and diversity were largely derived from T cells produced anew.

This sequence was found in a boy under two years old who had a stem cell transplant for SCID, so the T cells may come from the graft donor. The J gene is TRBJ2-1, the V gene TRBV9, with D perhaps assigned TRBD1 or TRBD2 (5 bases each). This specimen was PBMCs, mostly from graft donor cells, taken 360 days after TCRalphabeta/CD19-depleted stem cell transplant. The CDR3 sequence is CASSVAGLAPYSYNEQFF. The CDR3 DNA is TGTGCCAGCAGCGTAGCGGGGCTAGCTCCGTACTCCTACAATGAGCAGTTCTTC.